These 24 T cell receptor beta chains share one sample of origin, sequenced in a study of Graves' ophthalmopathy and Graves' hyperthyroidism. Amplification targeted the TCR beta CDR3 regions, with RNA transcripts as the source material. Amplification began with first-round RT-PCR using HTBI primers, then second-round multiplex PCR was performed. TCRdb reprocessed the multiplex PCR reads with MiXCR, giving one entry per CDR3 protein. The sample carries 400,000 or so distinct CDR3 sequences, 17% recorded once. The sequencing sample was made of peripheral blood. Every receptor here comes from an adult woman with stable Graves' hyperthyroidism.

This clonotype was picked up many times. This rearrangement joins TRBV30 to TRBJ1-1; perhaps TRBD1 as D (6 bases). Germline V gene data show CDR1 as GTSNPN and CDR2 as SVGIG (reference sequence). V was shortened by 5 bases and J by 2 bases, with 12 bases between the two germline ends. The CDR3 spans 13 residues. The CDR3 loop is CAWEGGINTEAFF. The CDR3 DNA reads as TGTGCCTGGGAGGGGGGAATCAACACTGAAGCTTTCTTT.

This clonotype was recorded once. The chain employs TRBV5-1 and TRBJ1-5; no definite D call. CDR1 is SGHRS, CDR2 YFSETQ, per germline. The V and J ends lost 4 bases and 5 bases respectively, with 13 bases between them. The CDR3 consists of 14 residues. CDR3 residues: CASSARLGDQPQHF. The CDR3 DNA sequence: TGCGCCAGCAGCGCAAGGCTCGGGGATCAGCCCCAGCATTTT.

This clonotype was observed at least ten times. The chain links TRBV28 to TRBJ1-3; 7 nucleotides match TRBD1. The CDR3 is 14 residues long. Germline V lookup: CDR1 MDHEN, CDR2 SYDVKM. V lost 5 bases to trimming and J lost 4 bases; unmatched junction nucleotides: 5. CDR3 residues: CASSPQGKGNTIYF. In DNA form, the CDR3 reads TGTGCCAGCAGTCCACAGGGGAAAGGAAACACCATATATTTT.

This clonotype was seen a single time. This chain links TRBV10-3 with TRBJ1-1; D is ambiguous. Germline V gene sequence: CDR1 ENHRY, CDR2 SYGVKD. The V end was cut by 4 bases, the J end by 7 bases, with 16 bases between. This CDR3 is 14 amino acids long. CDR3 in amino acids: CAISVKGRDGEAFF. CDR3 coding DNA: TGTGCCATCAGTGTGAAGGGTCGTGATGGTGAAGCTTTCTTT.

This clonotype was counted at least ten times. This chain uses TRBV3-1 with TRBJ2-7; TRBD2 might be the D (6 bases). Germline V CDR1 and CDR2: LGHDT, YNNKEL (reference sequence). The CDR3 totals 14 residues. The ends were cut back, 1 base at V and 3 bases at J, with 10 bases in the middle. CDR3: CASSQGYGGYEQYF. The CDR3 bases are TGTGCCAGCAGCCAAGGATACGGGGGCTACGAGCAGTACTTC.

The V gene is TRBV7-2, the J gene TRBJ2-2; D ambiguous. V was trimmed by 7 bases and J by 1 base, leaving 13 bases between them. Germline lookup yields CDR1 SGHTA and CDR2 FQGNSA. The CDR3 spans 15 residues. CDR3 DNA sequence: TGTGCCAGCAACAAACTAACAGAGAACACCGGGGAGCTGTTTTTT. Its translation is CASNKLTENTGELFF.

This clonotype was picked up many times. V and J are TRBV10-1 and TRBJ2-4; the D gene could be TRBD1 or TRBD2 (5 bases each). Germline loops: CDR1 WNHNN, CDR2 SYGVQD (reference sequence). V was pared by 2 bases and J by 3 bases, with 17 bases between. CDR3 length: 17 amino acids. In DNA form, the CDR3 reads TGCGCCAGCAGTGAGACTTGGGGGAACGTGGTCAAAAACATTCAGTACTTC. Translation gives CASSETWGNVVKNIQYF.

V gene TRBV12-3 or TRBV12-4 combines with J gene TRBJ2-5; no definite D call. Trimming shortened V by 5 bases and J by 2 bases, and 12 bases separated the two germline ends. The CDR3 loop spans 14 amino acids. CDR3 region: CASSPSGWQETQYF. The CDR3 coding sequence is TGTGCCAGCAGTCCCTCCGGGTGGCAAGAGACCCAGTACTTC.

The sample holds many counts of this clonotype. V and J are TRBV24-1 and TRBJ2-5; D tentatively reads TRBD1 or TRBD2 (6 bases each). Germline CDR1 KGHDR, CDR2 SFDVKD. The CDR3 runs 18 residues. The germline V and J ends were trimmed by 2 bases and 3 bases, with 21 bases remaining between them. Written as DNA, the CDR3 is TGTGCCACCAGTGATTCCTACGGGGGCGCGTGGATGGAAGAGACCCAGTACTTC. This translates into CATSDSYGGAWMEETQYF.

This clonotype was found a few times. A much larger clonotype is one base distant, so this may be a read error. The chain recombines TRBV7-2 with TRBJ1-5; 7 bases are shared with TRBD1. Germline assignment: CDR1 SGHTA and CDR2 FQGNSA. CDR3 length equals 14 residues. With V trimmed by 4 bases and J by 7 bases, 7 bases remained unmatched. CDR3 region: CASSSRGFGQPQHF. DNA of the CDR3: TGTGCCAGCAGCTCCAGGGGGTTCGGCCAGCCCCAGCATTTT.

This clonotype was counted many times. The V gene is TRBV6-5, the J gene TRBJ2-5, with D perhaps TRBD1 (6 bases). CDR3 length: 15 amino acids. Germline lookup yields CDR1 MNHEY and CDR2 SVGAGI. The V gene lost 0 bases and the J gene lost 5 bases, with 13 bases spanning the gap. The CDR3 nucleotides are TGTGCCAGCAGTTACTCGTTGGACAGTTTCGAGACCCAGTACTTC. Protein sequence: CASSYSLDSFETQYF.

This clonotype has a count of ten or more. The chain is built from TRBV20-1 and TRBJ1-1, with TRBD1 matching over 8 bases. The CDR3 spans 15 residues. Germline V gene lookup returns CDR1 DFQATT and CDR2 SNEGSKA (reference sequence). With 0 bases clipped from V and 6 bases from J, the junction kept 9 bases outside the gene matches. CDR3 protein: CSARDQRQGASEAFF. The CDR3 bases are TGCAGTGCTAGAGATCAACGGCAGGGGGCATCTGAAGCTTTCTTT.

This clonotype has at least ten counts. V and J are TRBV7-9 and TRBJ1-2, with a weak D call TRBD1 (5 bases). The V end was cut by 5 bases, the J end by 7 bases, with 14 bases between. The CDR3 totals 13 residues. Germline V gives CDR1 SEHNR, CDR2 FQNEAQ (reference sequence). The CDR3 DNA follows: TGTGCCAGCAGCCCCGAATATGGGGCTGGCTACACCTTC. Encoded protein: CASSPEYGAGYTF.

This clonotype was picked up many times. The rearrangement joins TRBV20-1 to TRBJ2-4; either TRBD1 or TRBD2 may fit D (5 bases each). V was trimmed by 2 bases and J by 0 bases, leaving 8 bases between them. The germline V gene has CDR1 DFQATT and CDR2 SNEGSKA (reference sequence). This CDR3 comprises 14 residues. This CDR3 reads CSARTGAAKNIQYF. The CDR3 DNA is TGCAGTGCTAGAACCGGGGCAGCCAAAAACATTCAGTACTTC.

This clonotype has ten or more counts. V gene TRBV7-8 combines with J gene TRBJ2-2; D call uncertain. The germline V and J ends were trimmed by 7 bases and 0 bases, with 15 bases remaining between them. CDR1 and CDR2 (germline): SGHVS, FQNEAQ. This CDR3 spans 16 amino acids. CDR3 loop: CASTLNRITNTGELFF. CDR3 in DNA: TGTGCCAGCACCCTAAACCGGATCACGAACACCGGGGAGCTGTTTTTT.

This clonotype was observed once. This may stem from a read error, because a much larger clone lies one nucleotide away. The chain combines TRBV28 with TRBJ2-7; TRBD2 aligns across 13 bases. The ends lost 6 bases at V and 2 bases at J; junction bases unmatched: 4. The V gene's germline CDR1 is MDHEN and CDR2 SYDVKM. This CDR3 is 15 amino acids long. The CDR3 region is CASSAGLAGAYEQYF. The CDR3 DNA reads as TGTGCCAGCAGCGCAGGACTAGCGGGAGCCTACGAGCAGTACTTC.

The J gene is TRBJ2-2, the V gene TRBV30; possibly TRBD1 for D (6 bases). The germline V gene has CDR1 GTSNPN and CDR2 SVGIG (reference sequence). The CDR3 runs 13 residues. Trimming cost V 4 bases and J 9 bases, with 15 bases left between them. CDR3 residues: CAWNGQMARELFF. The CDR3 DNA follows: TGTGCCTGGAACGGACAGATGGCCAGGGAGCTGTTTTTT.

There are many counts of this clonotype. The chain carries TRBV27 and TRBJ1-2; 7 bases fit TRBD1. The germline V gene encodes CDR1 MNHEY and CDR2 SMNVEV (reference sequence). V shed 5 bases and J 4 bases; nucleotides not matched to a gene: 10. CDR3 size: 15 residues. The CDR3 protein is CASSPRTGTVYGYTF. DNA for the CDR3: TGTGCCAGCAGTCCGCGAACCGGGACAGTCTATGGCTACACCTTC.

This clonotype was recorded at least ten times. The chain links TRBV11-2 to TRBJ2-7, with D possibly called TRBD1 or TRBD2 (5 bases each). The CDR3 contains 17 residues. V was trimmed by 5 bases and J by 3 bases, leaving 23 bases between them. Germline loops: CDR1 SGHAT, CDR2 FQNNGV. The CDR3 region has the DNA TGTGCCAGCAGCCTTCCGCGTGTTGCGGCAGGGAGCTACGAGCAGTACTTC. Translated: CASSLPRVAAGSYEQYF.

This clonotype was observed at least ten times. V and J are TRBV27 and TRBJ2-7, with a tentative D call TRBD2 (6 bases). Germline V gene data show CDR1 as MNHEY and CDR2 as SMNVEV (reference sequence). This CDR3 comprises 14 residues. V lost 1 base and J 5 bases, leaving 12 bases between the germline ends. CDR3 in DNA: TGTGCCAGCAGTTTATTGGCTAGCGCGCACGAGCAGTACTTC. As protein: CASSLLASAHEQYF.

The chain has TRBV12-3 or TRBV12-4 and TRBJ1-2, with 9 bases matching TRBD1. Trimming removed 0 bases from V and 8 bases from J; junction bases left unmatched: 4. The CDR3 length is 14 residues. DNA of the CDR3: TGTGCCAGCAGTTTAGCAAACAGGGGGCGAGGCTACACCTTC. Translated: CASSLANRGRGYTF.

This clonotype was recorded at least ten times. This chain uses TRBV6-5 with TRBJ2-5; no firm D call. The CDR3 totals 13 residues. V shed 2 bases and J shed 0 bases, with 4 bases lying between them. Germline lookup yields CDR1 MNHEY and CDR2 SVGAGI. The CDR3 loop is CASSYGNQETQYF. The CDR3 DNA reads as TGTGCCAGCAGTTACGGGAACCAAGAGACCCAGTACTTC.

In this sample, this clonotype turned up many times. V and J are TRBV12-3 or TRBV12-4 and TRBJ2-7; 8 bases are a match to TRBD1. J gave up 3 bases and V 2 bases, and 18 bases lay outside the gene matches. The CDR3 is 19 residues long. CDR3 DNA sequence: TGTGCCAGCAGTTTACGAGGCAGGGGGCTTATCCCCTCGCTCTACGAGCAGTACTTC. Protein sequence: CASSLRGRGLIPSLYEQYF.

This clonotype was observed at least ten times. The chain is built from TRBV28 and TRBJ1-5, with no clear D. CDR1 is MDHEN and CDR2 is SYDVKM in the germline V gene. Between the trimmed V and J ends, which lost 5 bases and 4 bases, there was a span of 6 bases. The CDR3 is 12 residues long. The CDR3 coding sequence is TGTGCCAGCAGTCCTCATAATCAGCCCCAGCATTTT. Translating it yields CASSPHNQPQHF.